What follows is one TCR beta chain and its context. The antigen remains undetermined. The method was immunoSEQ multiplex PCR; TCRdb's version includes in-frame clones alone and lacks a portion of them. The sample has approximately 1.4 million clones; around 98% are singletons. This sample is part of a study of shared clonotypes between healthy human individuals. Trimming took off 2 bases at V and 4 bases at J, with 7 bases between the two ends. CDR3 size: 13 residues. Germline CDR1 is ENHRY and CDR2 is SYGVKD. Findings of the study overall: Incompleteness in sorted-subset sequencing, despite large depth, was shown by rarefaction.

The TCR comes from a man younger than 40 in good health. Input material: naive CD4+ T cells sorted from blood. Noted subset: CD45RA+ positively selected. V gene TRBV10-3 combines with J gene TRBJ2-3, with D uncertain. The chain's CDR3 is CAISEGSPDTQYF. CDR3 coding DNA: TGTGCCATCAGTGAGGGAAGCCCAGATACGCAGTATTTT.